Below, 10 T cell receptor beta chains from the same sample are listed, as sequenced in a study of blood T cell repertoires in COVID-19. Produced via immunoSEQ multiplex PCR; TCRdb's table is partial and in-frame only. The table has fewer than 200,000 clones, approximately 80% seen once. The specimen sequenced was PBMCs or T cells enriched from blood (not recorded which). The receptors were gathered from a woman in her 50s who had recovered from COVID-19.

V gene TRBV6-2 or TRBV6-3 combines with J gene TRBJ2-1, with D possibly being TRBD1 (7 bases). The V end lost 8 bases, the J end lost 6 bases, and 23 bases lay between the germline ends. The germline gives CDR1 MNHEY, CDR2 SVGEGT. The CDR3 consists of 16 residues. CDR3 DNA: TGTGCCAGCGGCCGACAGGGCTCAGGGGGGCGCAATGAGCAGTTCTTC. It codes for CASGRQGSGGRNEQFF.

The chain has TRBV10-3 and TRBJ2-7, with 13 bases aligning to TRBD2. Trimming at V came to 4 bases and at J to 3 bases, leaving 9 bases not matched to a gene. This CDR3 has 17 amino acids. The germline gives CDR1 ENHRY, CDR2 SYGVKD. CDR3 amino acids: CAISGGEGLAGVYEQYF. The CDR3 nucleotides are TGTGCCATCAGTGGGGGGGAAGGACTAGCGGGAGTCTACGAGCAGTACTTC.

This clone has more than one count but fewer than ten. The chain employs TRBV15 and TRBJ1-2, with 11 bases aligning to TRBD1. The CDR3 is 16 residues long. CDR1 and CDR2 from the germline V gene are LNHNV and YYDKDF (reference sequence). Trimming at V came to 1 base and at J to 7 bases, leaving 8 bases not matched to a gene. In nucleotides, the CDR3 is TGTGCCACCAGCAGAGCCCTCGGACAGGGGGCTGGTGGCTACACCTTC. This encodes CATSRALGQGAGGYTF.

The CDR3 DNA reads TGTGCCAGCAGCCCGACAGGGGGGTGGAGTGAGACCCAGTACTTC. This encodes CASSPTGGWSETQYF. This chain links TRBV9 with TRBJ2-5, with 9 nucleotides matching TRBD1. This CDR3 is 15 amino acids long. J lost 5 bases, V lost 4 bases, and 9 bases had no gene match. Germline V gene data show CDR1 as SGDLS and CDR2 as YYNGEE.

The chain joins TRBV2 to TRBJ2-5; 9 nucleotides match TRBD2. Losses at the gene ends were 6 bases for V and 2 bases for J; bases not matched to a gene: 4. This CDR3 has 14 amino acids. CDR1 and CDR2 from the germline V gene are SNHLY and FYNNEI. The CDR3 loop is CASRATSGQETQYF. CDR3 bases: TGTGCCAGCAGGGCGACTAGCGGACAAGAGACCCAGTACTTC.

The CDR3 nucleotides read TGTGCCAGCAGCGTAAGGGCCGGGACAGGGGGCGACGAGCAGTACTTC. Protein: CASSVRAGTGGDEQYF. The genes are TRBV9 and TRBJ2-7, with TRBD1 identical over 12 bases. The germline CDR1 and CDR2 sequences are SGDLS and YYNGEE. The length of the CDR3 is 16 residues. J was trimmed by 5 bases and V by 1 base; bases with no gene match: 7.

This sequence joins TRBV28 and TRBJ2-7; TRBD1 might be the D (5 bases). The CDR3 is made up of 13 amino acids. Germline CDR1 and CDR2: MDHEN and SYDVKM. The V gene lost 8 bases and the J gene lost 3 bases, with 14 bases spanning the gap. CDR3 nucleotide sequence: TGTGCCAGCGTCCCGACAGACAGCTACGAGCAGTACTTC. It translates to CASVPTDSYEQYF.

V gene TRBV28 combines with J gene TRBJ2-3; TRBD1 matches at 8 bases. The trim removed 5 bases at V and 2 bases at J, leaving 12 bases unmatched. Per the germline V gene, CDR1 is MDHEN and CDR2 is SYDVKM. The CDR3 is 17 residues long. The CDR3 sequence: CASSPIQTGVLTDTQYF. CDR3 DNA sequence: TGTGCCAGCAGTCCCATACAGACAGGGGTCCTCACAGATACGCAGTATTTT. Complete variable domain (other parts from reference TRBV28 and TRBJ2-3): DVKVTQSSRYLVKRTGEKVFLECVQDMDHENMFWYRQDPGLGLRLIYFSYDVKMKEKGDIPEGYSVSREKKERFSLILESASTNQTSMYLCASSPIQTGVLTDTQYFGPGTRLTVL.

The chain couples TRBV2 to TRBJ2-2; TRBD2 matches at 9 bases. The J segment lost 4 bases and the V segment lost 11 bases, leaving 11 bases of the junction unmatched. The CDR3 is 15 amino acids. Per the germline V gene, CDR1 is SNHLY and CDR2 is FYNNEI. CDR3 region: CARGGLAGTTGELFF. The CDR3 nucleotides are TGTGCCCGAGGCGGGCTAGCGGGAACCACCGGGGAGCTGTTTTTT.

The CDR3 is CAISPGTSGSPGNTDTQYF. DNA of the CDR3: TGTGCCATCAGTCCCGGGACTAGCGGGAGCCCGGGGAACACAGATACGCAGTATTTT. The chain has TRBV10-3 and TRBJ2-3, with 14 nucleotides matching TRBD2. V lost 5 bases and J lost 2; bases outside the gene matches: 12. CDR3 size: 19 residues. Germline V gives CDR1 ENHRY, CDR2 SYGVKD.